Below, one TCR beta chain is given with its context. Its antigen is unknown. These data originate in a study of T cell clones after liver transplantation. Generated by immunoSEQ multiplex PCR, the TCRdb table keeps only in-frame clones and is missing some. The sample has 70,000 to 80,000 clones; roughly nine tenths are singletons. The ends lost 0 bases at V and 5 bases at J; junction bases unmatched: 4. Germline V gene lookup returns CDR1 SGDLS and CDR2 YYNGEE. The CDR3 is 15 amino acids. Whole-study findings and limits: Graft donor-reactive T cells may have migrated into the graft rather than being deleted.

The starting material was CD4+ T cells from blood, obtained before liver transplant. The clonotype was recovered from a human donor who received a liver transplant. The V call is TRBV9, the J call TRBJ2-5, with TRBD2 identical over 10 bases. The DNA of the CDR3 is TGTGCCAGCAGCGTAGCTAGCGGGAGCATCGAGACCCAGTACTTC. Translating gives CASSVASGSIETQYF.